The 25 T cell receptor beta chains below come from one sample, sequenced in a study of cytomegalovirus exposure and HLA in healthy donors. Primers: 60 Vbeta forward and 13 Jbeta reverse. The repertoire was sequenced with immunoSEQ multiplex PCR; TCRdb's copy has only in-frame clones and lacks some. The sample includes 180,000 or so clones, 60% to 80% of them seen just once. The specimen sequenced was PBMCs. These receptors all come from a middle-aged man in good health and CMV-seropositive.

The chain combines TRBV9 with TRBJ2-6, with no clear D. With 3 bases removed from V and 0 bases from J, the gap between germline ends came to 10 bases. CDR1 is SGDLS and CDR2 is YYNGEE in the germline V gene. This CDR3 has 16 amino acids. CDR3 nucleotide sequence: TGTGCCAGCAGCGCAGGAACGCCCTCTGGGGCCAACGTCCTGACTTTC. Its protein is CASSAGTPSGANVLTF. The whole variable domain, filled in from reference TRBV9 and TRBJ2-6, reads DSGVTQTPKHLITATGQRVTLRCSPRSGDLSVYWYQQSLDQGLQFLIQYYNGEERAKGNILERFSAQQFPDLHSELNLSSLELGDSALYFCASSAGTPSGANVLTFGAGSRLTVL.

This chain uses TRBV27 with TRBJ2-5; 12 nucleotides line up with TRBD2. This CDR3 is built from 19 residues. CDR1 is MNHEY, CDR2 SMNVEV, per germline (reference sequence). Trimming took 3 bases from V and 1 from J; bases not matched to a gene: 12. In nucleotides, the CDR3 is TGTGCCAGCAGTTTGGAACTAGCGGGAGGCTATGACCCCCAAGAGACCCAGTACTTC. It is translated as CASSLELAGGYDPQETQYF.

V and J are TRBV6-1 and TRBJ1-4; TRBD1 might be the D (6 bases). The CDR3 sequence is 13 residues long. Germline V gene lookup returns CDR1 MNHNS and CDR2 SASEGT. V shed 6 bases and J shed 6 bases, with 11 bases lying between them. The CDR3, as DNA: TGTGCCAGCAGCAGGGGTAAGGATGAAAAACTGTTTTTT. Its translation is CASSRGKDEKLFF.

V gene TRBV9 combines with J gene TRBJ2-1; 7 bases are shared with TRBD2. After removal of 1 base from V and 2 bases from J, the junction contained 3 bases not matched to a gene. The CDR3 has 15 residues. CDR1 is SGDLS and CDR2 is YYNGEE in the germline V gene. The CDR3 DNA sequence: TGTGCCAGCAGCGTATCCAGCGGGACCTACAATGAGCAGTTCTTC. Encoded protein: CASSVSSGTYNEQFF.

The rearrangement joins TRBV28 to TRBJ2-3; D perhaps matches TRBD1 (5 bases). Per the germline V gene, CDR1 is MDHEN and CDR2 is SYDVKM. The CDR3 consists of 16 residues. Trimming took off 6 bases at V and 4 bases at J, with 20 bases between the two ends. CDR3 nucleotides: TGTGCCAGCAGCCCTCGGGCTAGGGGATTCGCAGATACGCAGTATTTT. As protein: CASSPRARGFADTQYF.

The rearrangement links TRBV18 to TRBJ2-5; 7 bases are shared with TRBD2. J gave up 4 bases and V 3 bases, and 2 bases lay outside the gene matches. CDR3 length equals 13 residues. Germline V gene data show CDR1 as KGHSH and CDR2 as LQKENI. CDR3: CASSPVAGETQYF. In nucleotides, the CDR3 is TGTGCCAGCTCACCTGTAGCGGGAGAGACCCAGTACTTC.

The J gene is TRBJ2-1, the V gene TRBV10-3, with 10 bases fitting TRBD2. Germline assignment: CDR1 ENHRY and CDR2 SYGVKD. The CDR3 runs to 16 residues. V shed 6 bases, J shed 4 bases, and the junction held 9 bases outside the gene matches. CDR3 in amino acids: CAIRPGTSVSYNEQFF. The CDR3 region has the DNA TGTGCCATCAGGCCCGGGACTAGCGTCTCATACAATGAGCAGTTCTTC.

The chain links TRBV7-9 to TRBJ2-3; D unresolved. V lost 1 base and J lost 7, with 6 bases in between. The CDR3 spans 12 residues. CDR1 is SEHNR and CDR2 is FQNEAQ in the germline V gene (reference sequence). DNA of the CDR3: TGTGCCAGCAGCTTAGAGAGGAATACGCAGTATTTT. Protein product: CASSLERNTQYF.

The chain uses TRBV5-1 and TRBJ2-2; 9 bases are shared with TRBD1. The junction had 4 bases not matched to a gene; V was cut back by 3 bases and J by 1 base. This CDR3 comprises 16 residues. The germline V gene has CDR1 SGHRS and CDR2 YFSETQ. The DNA for the CDR3 is TGCGCCAGCAGCTCGACGGGACAGGGGAACACCGGGGAGCTGTTTTTT. This translates into CASSSTGQGNTGELFF.

The J gene is TRBJ2-2, the V gene TRBV2, with 9 bases fitting TRBD2. J gave up 2 bases and V 5 bases, and 3 bases lay outside the gene matches. This CDR3 contains 15 residues. Germline CDR1 is SNHLY and CDR2 is FYNNEI. The CDR3 bases are TGTGCCAGCAGTCCGACTAGCGGTAACACCGGGGAGCTGTTTTTT. It codes for CASSPTSGNTGELFF.

This chain links TRBV30 with TRBJ2-2, with 12 bases lining up with TRBD2. The CDR3 covers 18 residues. The germline V gene has CDR1 GTSNPN and CDR2 SVGIG (reference sequence). V gave up 4 bases and J gave up 2 bases; unmatched junction bases: 11. The chain's CDR3 is CAWTQHRGLAGNTGELFF. The CDR3 nucleotides are TGTGCCTGGACCCAACACCGGGGACTAGCGGGCAACACCGGGGAGCTGTTTTTT.

J is TRBJ2-7 and V is TRBV11-2; TRBD1 agrees at 7 bases. Germline V gene lookup returns CDR1 SGHAT and CDR2 FQNNGV. After removal of 10 bases from V and 6 bases from J, the junction contained 12 bases not matched to a gene. The CDR3 has 13 residues. CDR3 coding DNA: TGTGCCACCGCGGACAGGCTAGGCGGCGAGCAGTACTTC. Its protein is CATADRLGGEQYF.

The chain has TRBV6-5 and TRBJ2-5; 7 bases are shared with TRBD1. Germline-derived CDR1 and CDR2 are MNHEY and SVGAGI. CDR3 size: 15 residues. J lost 3 bases, V lost 7 bases, and 11 bases had no gene match. This CDR3 is CASTRNGDRKETQYF. CDR3 nucleotides: TGTGCCAGCACCCGAAATGGGGACAGAAAAGAGACCCAGTACTTC.

The DNA for the CDR3 is TGTGCCAGCAGCCGGGGACTAGCGGACAATGAGCAGTTCTTC. Encoded protein: CASSRGLADNEQFF. The genes are TRBV14 and TRBJ2-1, with TRBD2 identical over 11 bases. The CDR3 covers 14 residues. Germline CDR1 SGHDN, CDR2 FVKESK. V trimming: 4 bases; J trimming: 5 bases; junction bases outside the gene matches: 1.

This chain joins TRBV27 and TRBJ1-1; D possibly corresponds to TRBD1 (5 bases). The CDR3 runs 14 residues. V lost 4 bases, J lost 5 bases, and 14 bases lay in between. The germline V gene has CDR1 MNHEY and CDR2 SMNVEV (reference sequence). The DNA of the CDR3 is TGTGCCAGCAGTTCCGATACAGGCGGAACTGAAGCTTTCTTT. It encodes CASSSDTGGTEAFF.

This clone was seen a single time. This chain uses TRBV30 with TRBJ1-1, with D unresolved. Germline V gene lookup returns CDR1 GTSNPN and CDR2 SVGIG (reference sequence). The V gene lost 1 base and the J gene lost 1 base, with 4 bases spanning the gap. The CDR3 consists of 12 residues. CDR3 in amino acids: CAWSGENTEAFF. CDR3 coding DNA: TGTGCCTGGAGTGGAGAGAACACTGAAGCTTTCTTT. The full variable domain, its missing parts supplied by reference TRBV30 and TRBJ1-1, is SQTIHQWPATLVQPVGSPLSLECTVEGTSNPNLYWYRQAAGRGLQLLFYSVGIGQISSEVPQNLSASRPQDRQFILSSKKLLLSDSGFYLCAWSGENTEAFFGQGTRLTVV.

The J gene is TRBJ2-1, the V gene TRBV6-4; 14 bases fit TRBD2. The trim removed 3 bases at V and 2 bases at J, leaving 9 bases unmatched. Germline CDR1 is MRHNA and CDR2 is SNTAGT. The CDR3 consists of 19 residues. The CDR3 coding sequence is TGTGCCAGCAGTGAGGGGGGGGGACTAGCGGGAGTTCCCTACAATGAGCAGTTCTTC. The encoded protein is CASSEGGGLAGVPYNEQFF.

This clone appeared a few times. This chain uses TRBV9 with TRBJ2-3, with D unresolved. The germline V and J ends were trimmed by 0 bases and 5 bases, with 4 bases remaining between them. The CDR3 runs 12 residues. Per the germline V gene, CDR1 is SGDLS and CDR2 is YYNGEE. In DNA form, the CDR3 reads TGTGCCAGCAGCGTAGACAGAGATACGCAGTATTTT. This sequence encodes CASSVDRDTQYF.

The V and J genes are TRBV7-9 and TRBJ2-5; TRBD1 matches at 7 bases. CDR1 and CDR2 (germline): SEHNR, FQNEAQ (reference sequence). The CDR3 is made up of 16 amino acids. Trimming cost V 4 bases and J 5 bases; bases outside gene matches: 13. This CDR3 reads CASSSALRDSGETQYF. Written as DNA, the CDR3 is TGTGCCAGCAGCTCGGCTCTCCGGGACAGTGGGGAGACCCAGTACTTC.

This clone was observed once. V is TRBV10-2 and J is TRBJ2-5; tentative D call: TRBD2 (5 bases). The germline V and J ends were trimmed by 3 bases and 5 bases, with 13 bases remaining between them. CDR1 and CDR2 from the germline V gene are WSHSY and SAAADI. The CDR3 length is 14 residues. The CDR3 is CASSEPLREETQYF. The CDR3 DNA reads TGCGCCAGCAGTGAACCCCTTAGGGAGGAGACCCAGTACTTC.

This clone has a single count. This rearrangement joins TRBV28 to TRBJ2-1; tentatively, D is TRBD1 (7 bases). Per the germline V gene, CDR1 is MDHEN and CDR2 is SYDVKM. This CDR3 is 16 amino acids long. Between the trimmed V and J ends, which lost 6 bases and 6 bases, there was a span of 21 bases. The CDR3: CASRQYRAGGSNEQFF. CDR3 sequence (DNA): TGTGCCAGCAGGCAATACCGGGCAGGGGGGAGCAATGAGCAGTTCTTC.

The J gene is TRBJ2-1, the V gene TRBV30, with TRBD2 matching over 10 bases. Trimming at V came to 2 bases and at J to 3 bases, leaving 4 bases not matched to a gene. There are 15 residues in the CDR3. Germline CDR1 GTSNPN, CDR2 SVGIG (reference sequence). CDR3 DNA sequence: TGTGCCTGGAGTCGGCTAGCGGGAGACTACAATGAGCAGTTCTTC. This translates into CAWSRLAGDYNEQFF.

The chain joins TRBV11-2 to TRBJ2-2; 7 bases map to TRBD2. CDR3 size: 16 residues. Germline V gene lookup returns CDR1 SGHAT and CDR2 FQNNGV. Unmatched junction bases numbered 2, after V lost 0 bases and J lost 1 base. CDR3 in DNA: TGTGCCAGCAGCTTAGAGGCTAGCGGGAACACCGGGGAGCTGTTTTTT. It encodes CASSLEASGNTGELFF. The full variable domain, its missing parts supplied by reference TRBV11-2 and TRBJ2-2, is EAGVAQSPRYKIIEKRQSVAFWCNPISGHATLYWYQQILGQGPKLLIQFQNNGVVDDSQLPKDRFSAERLKGVDSTLKIQPAKLEDSAVYLCASSLEASGNTGELFFGEGSRLTVL.

The table lists this clone with a few counts. This rearrangement joins TRBV5-1 to TRBJ1-3; D is undetermined. Looked up from germline, CDR1 is SGHRS and CDR2 is YFSETQ. V was trimmed by 2 bases and J by 0 bases, leaving 3 bases between them. CDR3 length: 13 amino acids. CDR3 coding DNA: TGCGCCAGCAGCTTTAGCTCTGGAAACACCATATATTTT. Protein product: CASSFSSGNTIYF.

The chain recombines TRBV19 with TRBJ2-1; 7 bases agree with TRBD2. Trimming at V came to 6 bases and at J to 8 bases, leaving 4 bases not matched to a gene. Germline V gene sequence: CDR1 LNHDA, CDR2 SQIVND (reference sequence). The CDR3 contains 12 residues. Here the CDR3 reads CASSSREDEQFF. CDR3 nucleotides: TGTGCCAGTAGCTCTCGGGAGGATGAGCAGTTCTTC. The full variable domain, in which reference TRBV19 and TRBJ2-1 provide the parts outside the CDR3, is DGGITQSPKYLFRKEGQNVTLSCEQNLNHDAMYWYRQDPGQGLRLIYYSQIVNDFQKGDIAEGYSVSREKKESFPLTVTSAQKNPTAFYLCASSSREDEQFFGPGTRLTVL.